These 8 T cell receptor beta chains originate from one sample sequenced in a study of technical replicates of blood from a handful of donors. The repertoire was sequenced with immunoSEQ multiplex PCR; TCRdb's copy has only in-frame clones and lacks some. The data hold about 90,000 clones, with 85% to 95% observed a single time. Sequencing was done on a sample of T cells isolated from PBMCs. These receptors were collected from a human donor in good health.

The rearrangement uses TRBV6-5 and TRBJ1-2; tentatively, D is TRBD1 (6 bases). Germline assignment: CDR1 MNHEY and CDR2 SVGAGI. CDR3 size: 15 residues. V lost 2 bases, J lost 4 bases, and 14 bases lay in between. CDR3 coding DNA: TGTGCCAGCAGTTACGGTGGACAGACTATCTATGGCTACACCTTC. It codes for CASSYGGQTIYGYTF.

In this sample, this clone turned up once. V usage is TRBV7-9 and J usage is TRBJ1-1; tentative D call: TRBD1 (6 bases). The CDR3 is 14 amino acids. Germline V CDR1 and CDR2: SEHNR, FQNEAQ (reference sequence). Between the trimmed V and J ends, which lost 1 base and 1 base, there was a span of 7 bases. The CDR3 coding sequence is TGTGCCAGCAGCTTAGTACAGGGGAACACTGAAGCTTTCTTT. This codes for CASSLVQGNTEAFF.

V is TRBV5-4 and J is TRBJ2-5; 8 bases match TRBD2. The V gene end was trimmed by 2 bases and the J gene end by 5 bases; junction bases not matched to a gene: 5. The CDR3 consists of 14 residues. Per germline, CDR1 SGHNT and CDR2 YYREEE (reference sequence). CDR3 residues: CASSLAGVTETQYF. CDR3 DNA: TGTGCCAGCAGCTTAGCGGGAGTAACGGAGACCCAGTACTTC.

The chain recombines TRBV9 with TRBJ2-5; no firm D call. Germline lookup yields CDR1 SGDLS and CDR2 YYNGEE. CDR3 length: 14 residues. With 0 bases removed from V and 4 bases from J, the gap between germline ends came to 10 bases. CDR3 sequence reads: CASSVADERETQYF. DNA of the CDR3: TGTGCCAGCAGCGTAGCCGATGAGAGAGAGACCCAGTACTTC.

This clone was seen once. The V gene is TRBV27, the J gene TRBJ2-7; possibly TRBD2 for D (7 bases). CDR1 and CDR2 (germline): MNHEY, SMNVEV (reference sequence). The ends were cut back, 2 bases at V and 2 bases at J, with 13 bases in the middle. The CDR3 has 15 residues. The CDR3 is CASSLRGGSPYEQYF. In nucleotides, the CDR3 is TGTGCCAGCAGTTTAAGGGGGGGCTCCCCCTACGAGCAGTACTTC.

DNA of the CDR3: TGCGCCAGCAGCCGGTTTACCGGAGCGGACTACGAGCAGTACTTC. It codes for CASSRFTGADYEQYF. The chain employs TRBV5-1 and TRBJ2-7; possible D gene TRBD2, 5 bases. The CDR3 sequence is 15 residues long. V shed 4 bases and J shed 3 bases, with 17 bases lying between them. The germline CDR1 and CDR2 sequences are SGHRS and YFSETQ.

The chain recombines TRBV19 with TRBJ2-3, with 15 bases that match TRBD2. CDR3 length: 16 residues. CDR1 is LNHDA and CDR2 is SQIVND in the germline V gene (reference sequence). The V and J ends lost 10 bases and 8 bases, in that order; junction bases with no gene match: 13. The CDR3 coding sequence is TGTGCCACCAAAGACGGACTAGCGGGAGGGCCGGGTACGCAGTATTTT. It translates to CATKDGLAGGPGTQYF.

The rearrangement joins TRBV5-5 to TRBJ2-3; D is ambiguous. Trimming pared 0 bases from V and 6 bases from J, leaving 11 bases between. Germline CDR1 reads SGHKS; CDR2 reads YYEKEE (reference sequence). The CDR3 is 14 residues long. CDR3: CASSLVVASDTQYF. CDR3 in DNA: TGTGCCAGCAGCTTGGTAGTAGCATCGGATACGCAGTATTTT. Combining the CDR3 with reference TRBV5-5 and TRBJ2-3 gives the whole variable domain DAGVTQSPTHLIKTRGQQVTLRCSPISGHKSVSWYQQVLGQGPQFIFQYYEKEERGRGNFPDRFSARQFPNYSSELNVNALLLGDSALYLCASSLVVASDTQYFGPGTRLTVL.